This T cell receptor (beta chain) was sequenced in a study of T-cell reconstitution after alpha-beta-depleted transplantation in children. TCRbeta library preparation incorporated unique molecular identifiers. MiXCR, applied by TCRdb to the PCR reads, yields one record per CDR3 protein. This sample has about 610,000 distinct CDR3 sequences, with about 10% found just once. With V trimmed by 4 bases and J by 5 bases, 3 bases remained unmatched. The CDR3 is 14 residues long. Per germline, CDR1 LGHDT and CDR2 YNNKEL (reference sequence). The table lists this clonotype with many counts. The sequenced sample was PBMCs from the stem cell graft donor, obtained from the stem cell graft. The source is a human donor who donated a stem cell graft to a child with acute myeloid leukemia. V and J are TRBV3-1 and TRBJ2-1; 9 positions agree with TRBD2. CDR3 bases: TGTGCCAGCAGCCCTAGCGGGATTCACAATGAGCAGTTCTTC. Translating it yields CASSPSGIHNEQFF.